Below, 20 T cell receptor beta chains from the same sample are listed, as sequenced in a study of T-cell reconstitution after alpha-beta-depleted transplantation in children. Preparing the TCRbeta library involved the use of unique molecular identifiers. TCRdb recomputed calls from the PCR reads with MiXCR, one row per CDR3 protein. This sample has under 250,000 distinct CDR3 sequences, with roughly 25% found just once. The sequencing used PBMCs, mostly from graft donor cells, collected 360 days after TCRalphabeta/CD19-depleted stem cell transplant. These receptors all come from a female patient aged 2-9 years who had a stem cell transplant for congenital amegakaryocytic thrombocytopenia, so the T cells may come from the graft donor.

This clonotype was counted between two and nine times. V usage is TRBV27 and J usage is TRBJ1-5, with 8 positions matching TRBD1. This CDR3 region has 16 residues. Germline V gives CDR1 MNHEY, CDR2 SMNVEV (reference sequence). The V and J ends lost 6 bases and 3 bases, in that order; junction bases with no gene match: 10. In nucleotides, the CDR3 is TGTGCCAGCAGGGCGACAGGGGATTTTCCCAATCAGCCCCAGCATTTT. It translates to CASRATGDFPNQPQHF.

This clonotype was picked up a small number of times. As DNA, the CDR3 is TGTGCCAGCAGCTTAACTCCAATGGGGGCTGGAGAGACCCAGTACTTC. This sequence encodes CASSLTPMGAGETQYF. This rearrangement joins TRBV7-2 to TRBJ2-5; D possibly corresponds to TRBD1 (6 bases). The CDR3 has 16 amino acids. Between the trimmed V and J ends, which lost 2 bases and 4 bases, there was a span of 17 bases. Looked up from germline, CDR1 is SGHTA and CDR2 is FQGNSA.

In nucleotides, the CDR3 is TGCGCCAGCAGTGAAGGGGGGAGTGTTGAGCAGTTCTTC. Translation: CASSEGGSVEQFF. The chain carries TRBV10-2 and TRBJ2-1; the D gene could be TRBD1 or TRBD2 (6 bases each). This CDR3 contains 13 residues. V was shortened by 3 bases and J by 9 bases, with 12 bases between the two germline ends. Per germline, CDR1 WSHSY and CDR2 SAAADI.

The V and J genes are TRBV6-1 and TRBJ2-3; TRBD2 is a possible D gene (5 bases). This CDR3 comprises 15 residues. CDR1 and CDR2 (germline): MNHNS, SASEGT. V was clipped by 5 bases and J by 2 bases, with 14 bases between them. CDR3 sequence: CASSQDGESTDTQYF. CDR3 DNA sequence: TGTGCCAGCAGTCAGGACGGGGAGTCCACAGATACGCAGTATTTT.

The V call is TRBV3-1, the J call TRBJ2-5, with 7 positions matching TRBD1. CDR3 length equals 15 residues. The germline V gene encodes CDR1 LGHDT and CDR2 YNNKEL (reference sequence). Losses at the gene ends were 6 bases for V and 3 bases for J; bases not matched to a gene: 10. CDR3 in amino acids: CASSRTTGRKETQYF. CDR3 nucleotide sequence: TGTGCCAGCAGTCGGACGACAGGGAGAAAAGAGACCCAGTACTTC.

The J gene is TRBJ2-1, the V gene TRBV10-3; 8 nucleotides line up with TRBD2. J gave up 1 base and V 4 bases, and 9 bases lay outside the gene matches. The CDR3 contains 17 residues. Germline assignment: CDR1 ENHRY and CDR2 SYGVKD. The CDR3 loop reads CAISGTSLPGSYNEQFF. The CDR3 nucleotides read TGTGCCATCAGTGGGACTAGCCTTCCTGGGTCCTACAATGAGCAGTTCTTC.

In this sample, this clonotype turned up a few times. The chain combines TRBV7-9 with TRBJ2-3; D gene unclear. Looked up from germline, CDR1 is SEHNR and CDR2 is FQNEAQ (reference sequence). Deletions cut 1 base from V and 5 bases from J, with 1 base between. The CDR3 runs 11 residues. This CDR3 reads CASSLEDTQYF. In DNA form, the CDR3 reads TGTGCCAGCAGCTTAGAAGATACGCAGTATTTT.

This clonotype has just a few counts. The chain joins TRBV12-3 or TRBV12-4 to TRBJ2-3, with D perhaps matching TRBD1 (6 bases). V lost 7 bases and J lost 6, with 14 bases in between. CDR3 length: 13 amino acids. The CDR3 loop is CASTLGGPDTQYF. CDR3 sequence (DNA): TGTGCCAGCACCCTTGGGGGCCCCGATACGCAGTATTTT.

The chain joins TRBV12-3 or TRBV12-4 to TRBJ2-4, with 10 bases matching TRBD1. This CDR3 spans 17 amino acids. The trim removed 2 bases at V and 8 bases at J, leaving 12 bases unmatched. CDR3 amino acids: CASSLWGIRDRGYIQYF. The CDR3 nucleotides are TGTGCCAGCAGTTTATGGGGAATCCGGGACAGGGGATACATTCAGTACTTC.

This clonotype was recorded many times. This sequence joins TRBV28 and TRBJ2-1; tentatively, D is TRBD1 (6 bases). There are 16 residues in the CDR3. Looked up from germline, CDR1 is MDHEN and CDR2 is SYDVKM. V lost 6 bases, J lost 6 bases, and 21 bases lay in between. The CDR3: CASSPATGDKGNEQFF. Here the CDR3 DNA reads TGTGCCAGCAGCCCTGCGACAGGCGATAAGGGCAATGAGCAGTTCTTC.

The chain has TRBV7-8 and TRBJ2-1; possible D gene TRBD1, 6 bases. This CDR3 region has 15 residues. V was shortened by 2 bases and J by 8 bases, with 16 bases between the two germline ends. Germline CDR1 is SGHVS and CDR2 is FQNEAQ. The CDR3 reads CASSLTRLAGDEQFF. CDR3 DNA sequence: TGTGCCAGCAGCTTAACACGCCTAGCAGGGGATGAGCAGTTCTTC.

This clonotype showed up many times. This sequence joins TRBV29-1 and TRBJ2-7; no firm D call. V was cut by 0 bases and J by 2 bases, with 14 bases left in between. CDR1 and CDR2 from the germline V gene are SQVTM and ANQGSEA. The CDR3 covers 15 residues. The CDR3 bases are TGCAGCGTTGAAGAAGGTTCGAGTGCCACCTACGAGCAGTACTTC. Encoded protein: CSVEEGSSATYEQYF.

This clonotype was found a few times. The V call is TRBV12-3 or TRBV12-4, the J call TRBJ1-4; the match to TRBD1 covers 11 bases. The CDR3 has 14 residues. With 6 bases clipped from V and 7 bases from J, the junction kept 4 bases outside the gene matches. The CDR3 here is CASSGTGGREKLFF. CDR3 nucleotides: TGTGCCAGCAGCGGGACAGGGGGTCGTGAAAAACTGTTTTTT.

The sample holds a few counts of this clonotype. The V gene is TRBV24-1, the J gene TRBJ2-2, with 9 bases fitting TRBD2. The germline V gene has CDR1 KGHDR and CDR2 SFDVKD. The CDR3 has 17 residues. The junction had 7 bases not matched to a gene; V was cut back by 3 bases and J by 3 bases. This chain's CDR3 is CATSDLAGGPDTGELFF. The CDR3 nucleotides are TGTGCCACCAGTGATCTTGCGGGAGGGCCGGACACCGGGGAGCTGTTTTTT.

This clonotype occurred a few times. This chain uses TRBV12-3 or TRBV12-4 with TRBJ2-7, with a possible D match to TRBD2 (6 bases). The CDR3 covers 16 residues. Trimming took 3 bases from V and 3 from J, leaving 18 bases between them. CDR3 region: CASSLSGSPGLYEQYF. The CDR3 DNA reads TGTGCCAGCAGTTTGTCAGGCTCCCCGGGACTCTACGAGCAGTACTTC.

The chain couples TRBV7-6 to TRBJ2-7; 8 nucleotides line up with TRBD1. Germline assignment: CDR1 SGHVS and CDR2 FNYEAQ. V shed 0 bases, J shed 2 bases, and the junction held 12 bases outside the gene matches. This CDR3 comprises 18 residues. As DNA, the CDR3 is TGTGCCAGCAGCTTAGCGCCCCCCGACAGGGGAGGTCCCTACGAGCAGTACTTC. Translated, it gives CASSLAPPDRGGPYEQYF.

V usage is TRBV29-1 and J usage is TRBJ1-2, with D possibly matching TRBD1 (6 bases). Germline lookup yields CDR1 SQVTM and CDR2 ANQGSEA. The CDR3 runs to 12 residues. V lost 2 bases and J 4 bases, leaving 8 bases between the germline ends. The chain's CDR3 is CSVELGGYGYTF. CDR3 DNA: TGCAGCGTTGAATTAGGGGGCTATGGCTACACCTTC.

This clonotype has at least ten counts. The CDR3 sequence is CASSLARVWTGYNEQFF. In nucleotides, the CDR3 is TGTGCCAGCAGCTTAGCTAGGGTTTGGACAGGGTACAATGAGCAGTTCTTC. The chain uses TRBV7-2 and TRBJ2-1; TRBD1 agrees at 8 bases. This CDR3 region has 17 residues. Germline V gives CDR1 SGHTA, CDR2 FQGNSA. The junction had 8 bases not matched to a gene; V was cut back by 0 bases and J by 4 bases.

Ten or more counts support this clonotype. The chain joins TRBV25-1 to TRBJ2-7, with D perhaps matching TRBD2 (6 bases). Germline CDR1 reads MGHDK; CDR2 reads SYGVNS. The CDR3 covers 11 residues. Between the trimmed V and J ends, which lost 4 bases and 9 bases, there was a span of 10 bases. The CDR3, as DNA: TGTGCCAGCAGTGGGAGGGTTGCGCAGTACTTC. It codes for CASSGRVAQYF.

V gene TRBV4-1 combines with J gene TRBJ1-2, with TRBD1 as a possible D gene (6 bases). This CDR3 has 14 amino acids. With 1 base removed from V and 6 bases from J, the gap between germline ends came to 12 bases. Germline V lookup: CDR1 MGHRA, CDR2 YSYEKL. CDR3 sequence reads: CASSQVGRGDGYTF. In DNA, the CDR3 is TGCGCCAGCAGCCAAGTCGGAAGGGGGGATGGCTACACCTTC.